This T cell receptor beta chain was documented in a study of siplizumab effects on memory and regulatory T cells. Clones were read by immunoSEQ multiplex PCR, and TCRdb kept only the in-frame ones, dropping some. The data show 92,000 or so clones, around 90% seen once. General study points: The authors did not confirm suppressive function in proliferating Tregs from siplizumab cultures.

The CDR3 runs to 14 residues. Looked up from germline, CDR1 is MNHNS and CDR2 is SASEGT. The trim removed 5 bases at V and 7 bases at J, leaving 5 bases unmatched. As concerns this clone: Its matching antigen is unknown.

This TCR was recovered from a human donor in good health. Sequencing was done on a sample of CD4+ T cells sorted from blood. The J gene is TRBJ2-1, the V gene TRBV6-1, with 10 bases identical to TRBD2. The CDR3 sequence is CASSLAGEYNEQFF. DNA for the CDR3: TGTGCCAGCAGTCTAGCGGGAGAGTATAATGAGCAGTTCTTC.